The 6 T cell receptor beta chains presented below share a single source sample, sequenced in a study of control samples from healthy donors and cancer patients. Generated by immunoSEQ multiplex PCR, the TCRdb table keeps only in-frame clones and is missing some. The sample lists 61,000 or so clones; 90% were seen once. Specimen: PBMCs. The source is a man in his sixties with colorectal cancer.

V and J are TRBV19 and TRBJ2-7, with 7 bases that match TRBD1. The CDR3 has 12 residues. V gave up 5 bases and J gave up 5 bases; unmatched junction bases: 3. Germline CDR1 is LNHDA and CDR2 is SQIVND (reference sequence). For the CDR3, the DNA is TGTGCCAGTAGTCCTGGACAGGACGAGCAGTACTTC. As protein: CASSPGQDEQYF.

The chain carries TRBV30 and TRBJ1-4, with D uncertain. From germline, CDR1 is GTSNPN and CDR2 SVGIG (reference sequence). V was pared by 3 bases and J by 7 bases, with 15 bases between. The CDR3 contains 14 residues. CDR3 region: CAWRLAAGGEKLFF. The CDR3 nucleotides are TGTGCCTGGAGGCTGGCAGCTGGAGGTGAAAAACTGTTTTTT.

The chain employs TRBV27 and TRBJ1-4; maybe TRBD1 (6 bases). V lost 5 bases and J 2 bases, leaving 15 bases between the germline ends. Germline lookup yields CDR1 MNHEY and CDR2 SMNVEV (reference sequence). The CDR3 spans 16 residues. CDR3 in amino acids: CASSPRPGATNEKLFF. Here the CDR3 DNA reads TGTGCCAGCAGTCCCAGGCCGGGGGCGACTAATGAAAAACTGTTTTTT.

The J gene is TRBJ2-5, the V gene TRBV15; D gene unclear. The V gene lost 1 base and the J gene lost 3 bases, with 9 bases spanning the gap. This CDR3 is built from 14 residues. Germline CDR1 and CDR2: LNHNV and YYDKDF (reference sequence). The DNA of the CDR3 is TGTGCCACCAGCAGAGCCGGTCTAGAAGAGACCCAGTACTTC. Amino acid sequence: CATSRAGLEETQYF.

The rearrangement links TRBV10-1 to TRBJ2-3; the D gene is possibly TRBD2 (7 bases). The CDR3 totals 13 residues. V lost 4 bases to trimming and J lost 6 bases, with 11 bases between them. Germline CDR1 and CDR2: WNHNN and SYGVQD (reference sequence). The CDR3 reads CASSGGGPDTQYF. The CDR3, as DNA: TGCGCCAGCAGTGGCGGGGGCCCGGATACGCAGTATTTT.

The gene calls are TRBV5-6 and TRBJ2-7; TRBD1 matches at 11 bases. The CDR3 has 16 residues. Germline CDR1 SGHDT, CDR2 YYEEEE. The V segment lost 0 bases and the J segment 6 bases; nucleotides outside the gene matches: 8. The CDR3 DNA follows: TGTGCCAGCAGCTTGGCCGGGGACAGGGGGTTTTTCGAGCAGTACTTC. It yields the protein CASSLAGDRGFFEQYF.